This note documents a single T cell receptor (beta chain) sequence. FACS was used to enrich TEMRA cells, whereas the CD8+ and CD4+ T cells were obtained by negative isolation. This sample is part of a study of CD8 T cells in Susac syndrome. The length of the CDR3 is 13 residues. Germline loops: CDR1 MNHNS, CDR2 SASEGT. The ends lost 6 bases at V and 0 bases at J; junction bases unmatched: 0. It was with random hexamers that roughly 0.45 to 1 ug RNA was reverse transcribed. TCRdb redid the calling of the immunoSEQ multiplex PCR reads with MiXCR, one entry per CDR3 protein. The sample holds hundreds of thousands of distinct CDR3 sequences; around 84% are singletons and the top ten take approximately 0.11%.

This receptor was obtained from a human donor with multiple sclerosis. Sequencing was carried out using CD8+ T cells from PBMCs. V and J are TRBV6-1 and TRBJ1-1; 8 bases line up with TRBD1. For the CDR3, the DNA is TGTGCCAGCAGCAGGGGGCTGAACACTGAAGCTTTCTTT. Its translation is CASSRGLNTEAFF.